This T cell receptor beta chain appears in the sequencing data of a study of cytomegalovirus exposure and HLA in healthy donors. Study-wide results and limits: Per a later analysis, HLA-associated TCR beta chains showed more clonal expansion than other, equally common TCR beta chains. Some public TCRs appeared in many individuals, while most sequences were rare. In terms of immune exposure information, only CMV serostatus was available.

CDR1 is SQVTM, CDR2 ANQGSEA, per germline. V was pared by 7 bases and J by 5 bases, with 11 bases of the junction left unmatched. The CDR3 is made up of 14 amino acids. This clone has just a few counts. Its antigen is not known. With 60 Vbeta and 13 Jbeta primers, the PCR was carried out. The table came from immunoSEQ multiplex PCR; TCRdb's copy has only in-frame clones and leaves some out. Among around 200,000 clones listed, roughly four fifths were seen once. This TCR derives from a woman aged 45-59 years in good health and CMV-seropositive. The gene calls are TRBV29-1 and TRBJ2-5, with 9 nucleotides matching TRBD2. Sequencing was done on a sample of PBMCs. The DNA of the CDR3 is TGCAGCGCGGCCCCTAGCGGGGCGGTGGAGACCCAGTACTTC. Its protein is CSAAPSGAVETQYF.